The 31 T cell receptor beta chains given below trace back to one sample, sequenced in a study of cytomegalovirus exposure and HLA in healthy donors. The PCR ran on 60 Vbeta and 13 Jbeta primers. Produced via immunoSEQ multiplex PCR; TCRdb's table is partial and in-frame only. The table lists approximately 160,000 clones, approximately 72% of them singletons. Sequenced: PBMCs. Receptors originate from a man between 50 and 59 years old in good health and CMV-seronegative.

CDR3 nucleotides: TGTGCCAGTAGTATCGACCATGGCAGGGTAAGTGAAGCTTTCTTT. It codes for CASSIDHGRVSEAFF. This chain links TRBV19 with TRBJ1-1; D possibly corresponds to TRBD1 (5 bases). The CDR3 is 15 residues long. Deletions cut 3 bases from V and 7 bases from J, with 18 bases between. Germline-derived CDR1 and CDR2 are LNHDA and SQIVND (reference sequence).

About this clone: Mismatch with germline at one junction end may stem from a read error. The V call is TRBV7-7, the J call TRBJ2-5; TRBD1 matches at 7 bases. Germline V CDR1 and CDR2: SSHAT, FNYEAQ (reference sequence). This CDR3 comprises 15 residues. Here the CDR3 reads CASSRTGVPQETQYF. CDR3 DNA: TGTGCTAGCAGCCGTACAGGGGTACCCCAAGAGACCCAGTACTTC. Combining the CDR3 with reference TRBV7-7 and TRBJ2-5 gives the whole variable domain GAGVSQSPRYKVTKRGQDVTLRCDPISSHATLYWYQQALGQGPEFLTYFNYEAQPDKSGLPSDRFSAERPEGSISTLTIQRTEQRDSAMYRCASSRTGVPQETQYFGPGTRLLVL.

The DNA of the CDR3 is TGTGCCAGCAGTTACTCAGAGGTGAACACTGAAGCTTTCTTT. The encoded protein is CASSYSEVNTEAFF. V gene TRBV6-6 combines with J gene TRBJ1-1; no clear D. V was trimmed by 0 bases and J by 0 bases, leaving 5 bases between them. The CDR3 sequence is 14 residues long. Germline CDR1 and CDR2: MNHNY and SVGAGI (reference sequence).

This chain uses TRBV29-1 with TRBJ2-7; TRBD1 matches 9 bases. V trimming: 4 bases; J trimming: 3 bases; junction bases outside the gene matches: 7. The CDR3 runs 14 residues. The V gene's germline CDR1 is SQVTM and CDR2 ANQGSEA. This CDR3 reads CSVVSGQGFYEQYF. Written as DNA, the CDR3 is TGCAGCGTTGTCTCGGGACAGGGTTTCTACGAGCAGTACTTC.

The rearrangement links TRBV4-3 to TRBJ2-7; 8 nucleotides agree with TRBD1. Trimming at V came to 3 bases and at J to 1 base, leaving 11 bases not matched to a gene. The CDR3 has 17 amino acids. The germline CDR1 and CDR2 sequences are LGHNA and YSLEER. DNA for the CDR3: TGCGCCAGCAGCCACGTTGACGGGACAGGTGTTTCCTACGAGCAGTACTTC. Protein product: CASSHVDGTGVSYEQYF.

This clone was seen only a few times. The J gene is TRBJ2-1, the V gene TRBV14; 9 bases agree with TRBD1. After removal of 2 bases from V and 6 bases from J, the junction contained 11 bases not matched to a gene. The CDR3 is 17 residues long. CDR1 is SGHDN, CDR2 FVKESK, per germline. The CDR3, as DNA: TGTGCCAGCAGCCAACGCGAGGGGACAGGGATCTTCAATGAGCAGTTCTTC. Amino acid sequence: CASSQREGTGIFNEQFF. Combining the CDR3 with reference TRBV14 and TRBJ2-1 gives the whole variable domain EAGVTQFPSHSVIEKGQTVTLRCDPISGHDNLYWYRRVMGKEIKFLLHFVKESKQDESGMPNNRFLAERTGGTYSTLKVQPAELEDSGVYFCASSQREGTGIFNEQFFGPGTRLTVL.

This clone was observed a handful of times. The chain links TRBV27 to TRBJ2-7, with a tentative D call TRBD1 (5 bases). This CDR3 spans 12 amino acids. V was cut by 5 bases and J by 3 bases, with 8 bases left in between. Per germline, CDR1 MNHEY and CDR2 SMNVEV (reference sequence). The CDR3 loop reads CASSHDSYEQYF. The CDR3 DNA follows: TGTGCCAGCAGTCACGACAGCTACGAGCAGTACTTC.

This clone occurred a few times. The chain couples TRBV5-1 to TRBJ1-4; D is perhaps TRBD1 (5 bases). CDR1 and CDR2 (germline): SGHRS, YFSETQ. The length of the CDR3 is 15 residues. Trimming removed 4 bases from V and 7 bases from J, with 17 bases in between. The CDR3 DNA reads TGCGCCAGCAGCCCATTGGAGGGGAGTGGTGAAAAACTGTTTTTT. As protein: CASSPLEGSGEKLFF.

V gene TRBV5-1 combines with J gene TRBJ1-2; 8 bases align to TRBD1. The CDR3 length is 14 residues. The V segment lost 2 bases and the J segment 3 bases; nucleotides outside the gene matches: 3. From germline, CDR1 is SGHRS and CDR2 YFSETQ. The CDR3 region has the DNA TGCGCCAGCAGCTTTTCACAGGGGGACTATGGCTACACCTTC. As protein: CASSFSQGDYGYTF.

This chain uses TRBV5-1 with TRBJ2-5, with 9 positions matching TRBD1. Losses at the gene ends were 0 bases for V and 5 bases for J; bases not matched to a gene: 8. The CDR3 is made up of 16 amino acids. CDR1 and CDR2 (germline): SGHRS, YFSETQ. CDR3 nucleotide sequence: TGCGCCAGCAGCTTGGTTGTGACAGGGGGTTTGGAGACCCAGTACTTC. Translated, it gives CASSLVVTGGLETQYF.

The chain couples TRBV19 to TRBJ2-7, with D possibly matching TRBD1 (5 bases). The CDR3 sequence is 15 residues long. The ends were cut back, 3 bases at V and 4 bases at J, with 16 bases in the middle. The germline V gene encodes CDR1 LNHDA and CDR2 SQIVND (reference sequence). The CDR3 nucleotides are TGTGCCAGTAGTATTCAAAGGGCAGGGCCGTACGAGCAGTACTTC. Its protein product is CASSIQRAGPYEQYF. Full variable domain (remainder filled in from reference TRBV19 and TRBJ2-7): DGGITQSPKYLFRKEGQNVTLSCEQNLNHDAMYWYRQDPGQGLRLIYYSQIVNDFQKGDIAEGYSVSREKKESFPLTVTSAQKNPTAFYLCASSIQRAGPYEQYFGPGTRLTVT.

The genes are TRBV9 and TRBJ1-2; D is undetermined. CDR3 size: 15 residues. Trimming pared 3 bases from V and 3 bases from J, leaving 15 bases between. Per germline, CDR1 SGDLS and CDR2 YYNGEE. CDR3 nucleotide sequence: TGTGCCAGCAGCGGAGAGAACCCTCGCCACTATGGCTACACCTTC. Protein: CASSGENPRHYGYTF.

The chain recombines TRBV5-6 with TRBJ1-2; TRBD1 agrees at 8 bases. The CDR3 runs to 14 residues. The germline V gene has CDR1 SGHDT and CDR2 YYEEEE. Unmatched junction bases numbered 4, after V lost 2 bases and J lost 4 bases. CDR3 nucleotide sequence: TGTGCCAGCAGCTTTGTACAGGGGGGCTATGGCTACACCTTC. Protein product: CASSFVQGGYGYTF. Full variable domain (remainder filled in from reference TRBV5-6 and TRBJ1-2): DAGVTQSPTHLIKTRGQQVTLRCSPKSGHDTVSWYQQALGQGPQFIFQYYEEEERQRGNFPDRFSGHQFPNYSSELNVNALLLGDSALYLCASSFVQGGYGYTFGSGTRLTVV.

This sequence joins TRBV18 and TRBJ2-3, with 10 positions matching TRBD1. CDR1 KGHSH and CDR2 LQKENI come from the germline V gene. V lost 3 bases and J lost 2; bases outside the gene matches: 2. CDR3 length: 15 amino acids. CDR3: CASSPGQGNTDTQYF. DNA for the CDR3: TGTGCCAGCTCACCGGGACAGGGGAACACAGATACGCAGTATTTT.

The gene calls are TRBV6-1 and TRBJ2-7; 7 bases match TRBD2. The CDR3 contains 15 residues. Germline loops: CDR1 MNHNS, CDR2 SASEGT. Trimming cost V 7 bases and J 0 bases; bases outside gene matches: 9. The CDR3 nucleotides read TGTGCCAGCATCGAGGGAGGGTCGGGCTCCTACGAGCAGTACTTC. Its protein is CASIEGGSGSYEQYF.

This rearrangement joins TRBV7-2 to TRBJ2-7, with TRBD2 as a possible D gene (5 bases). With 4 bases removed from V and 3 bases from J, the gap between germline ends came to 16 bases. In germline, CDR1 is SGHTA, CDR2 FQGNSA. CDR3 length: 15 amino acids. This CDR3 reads CASSSGLLSRYEQYF. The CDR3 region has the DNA TGTGCCAGCAGCTCCGGACTGTTGTCTCGCTACGAGCAGTACTTC. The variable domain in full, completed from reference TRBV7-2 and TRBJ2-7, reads GAGVSQSPSNKVTEKGKDVELRCDPISGHTALYWYRQSLGQGLEFLIYFQGNSAPDKSGLPSDRFSAERTGGSVSTLTIQRTQQEDSAVYLCASSSGLLSRYEQYFGPGTRLTVT.

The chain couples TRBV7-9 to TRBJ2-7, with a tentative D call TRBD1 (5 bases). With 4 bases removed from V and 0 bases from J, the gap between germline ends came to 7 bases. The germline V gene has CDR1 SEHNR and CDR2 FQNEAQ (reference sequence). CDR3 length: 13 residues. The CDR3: CASSSGFSYEQYF. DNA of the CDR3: TGTGCCAGCAGCTCAGGGTTCTCCTACGAGCAGTACTTC.

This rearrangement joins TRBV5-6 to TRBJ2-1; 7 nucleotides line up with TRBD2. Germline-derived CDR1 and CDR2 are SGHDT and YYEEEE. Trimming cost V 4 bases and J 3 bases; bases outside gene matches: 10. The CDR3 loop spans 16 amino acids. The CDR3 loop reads CASSLLGGTYYNEQFF. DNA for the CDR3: TGTGCCAGCAGCCTGTTGGGGGGGACGTACTACAATGAGCAGTTCTTC.

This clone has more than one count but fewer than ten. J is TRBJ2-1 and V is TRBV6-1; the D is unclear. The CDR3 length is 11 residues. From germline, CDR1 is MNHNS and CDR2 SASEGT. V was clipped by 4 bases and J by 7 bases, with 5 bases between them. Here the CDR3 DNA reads TGTGCCAGCAGTGCCGCGAATGAGCAGTTCTTC. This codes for CASSAANEQFF.

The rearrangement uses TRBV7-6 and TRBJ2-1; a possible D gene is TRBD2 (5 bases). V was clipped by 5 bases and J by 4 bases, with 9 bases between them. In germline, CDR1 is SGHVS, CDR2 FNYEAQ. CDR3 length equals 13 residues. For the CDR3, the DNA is TGTGCCAGCAGCCCCCGGGGTTACAATGAGCAGTTCTTC. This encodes CASSPRGYNEQFF.

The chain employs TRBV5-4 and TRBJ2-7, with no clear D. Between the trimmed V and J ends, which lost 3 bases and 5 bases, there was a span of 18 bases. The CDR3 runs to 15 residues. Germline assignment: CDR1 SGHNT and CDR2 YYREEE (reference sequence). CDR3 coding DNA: TGTGCCAGCAGCTCGACCGGGTCTAAGCGTGACGAGCAGTACTTC. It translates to CASSSTGSKRDEQYF.

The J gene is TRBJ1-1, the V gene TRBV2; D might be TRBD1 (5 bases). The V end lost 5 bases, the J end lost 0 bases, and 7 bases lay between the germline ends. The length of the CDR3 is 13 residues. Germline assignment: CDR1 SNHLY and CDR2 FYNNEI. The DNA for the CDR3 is TGTGCCAGCAGTCTCAGGGTGAACACTGAAGCTTTCTTT. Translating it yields CASSLRVNTEAFF.

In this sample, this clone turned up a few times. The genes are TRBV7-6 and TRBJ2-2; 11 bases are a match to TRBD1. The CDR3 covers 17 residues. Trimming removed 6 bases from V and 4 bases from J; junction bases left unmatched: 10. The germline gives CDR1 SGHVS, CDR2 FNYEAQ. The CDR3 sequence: CASRSYRDRGSTGELFF. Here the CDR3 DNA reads TGTGCCAGCAGGAGCTACCGGGACAGGGGGAGCACCGGGGAGCTGTTTTTT. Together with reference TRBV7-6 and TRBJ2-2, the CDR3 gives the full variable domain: GAGVSQSPRYKVTKRGQDVALRCDPISGHVSLYWYRQALGQGPEFLTYFNYEAQQDKSGLPNDRFSAERPEGSISTLTIQRTEQRDSAMYRCASRSYRDRGSTGELFFGEGSRLTVL.

The CDR3 nucleotides read TGTGCCAGCAGCACCAGTACCGTCAACTATGGCTACACCTTC. This translates into CASSTSTVNYGYTF. The rearrangement joins TRBV7-9 to TRBJ1-2; D not resolved. This CDR3 has 14 residues. The V gene's germline CDR1 is SEHNR and CDR2 FQNEAQ (reference sequence). Trimming stripped 5 bases from V and 2 bases from J, with 12 bases between.

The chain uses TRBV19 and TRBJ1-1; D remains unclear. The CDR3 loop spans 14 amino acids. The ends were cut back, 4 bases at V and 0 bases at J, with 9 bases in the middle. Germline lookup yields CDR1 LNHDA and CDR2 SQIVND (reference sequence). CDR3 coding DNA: TGTGCCAGTAGTACCCCCCAGTTGAACACTGAAGCTTTCTTT. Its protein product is CASSTPQLNTEAFF.

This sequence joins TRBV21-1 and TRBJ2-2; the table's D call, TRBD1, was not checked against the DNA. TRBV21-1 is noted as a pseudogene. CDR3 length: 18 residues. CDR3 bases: TGTGCCAGCAGCAAAGCCGGTCCGGGACAGACGAACACCGGGGAGCTGTTTTTT. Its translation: CASSKAGPGQTNTGELFF.

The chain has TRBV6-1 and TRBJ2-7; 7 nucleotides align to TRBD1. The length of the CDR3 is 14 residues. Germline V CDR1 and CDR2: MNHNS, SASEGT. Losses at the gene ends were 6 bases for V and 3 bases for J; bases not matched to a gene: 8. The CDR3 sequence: CASSRQGENYEQYF. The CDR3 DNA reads TGTGCCAGCAGCCGACAGGGAGAGAACTACGAGCAGTACTTC.

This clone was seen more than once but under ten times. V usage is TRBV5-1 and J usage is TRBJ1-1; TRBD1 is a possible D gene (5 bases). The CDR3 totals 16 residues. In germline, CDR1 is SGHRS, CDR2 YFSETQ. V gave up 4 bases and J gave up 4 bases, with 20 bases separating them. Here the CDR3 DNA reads TGCGCCAGCAGCCCCAACCAGGGCCCCGGGGGCACTGAAGCTTTCTTT. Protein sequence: CASSPNQGPGGTEAFF.

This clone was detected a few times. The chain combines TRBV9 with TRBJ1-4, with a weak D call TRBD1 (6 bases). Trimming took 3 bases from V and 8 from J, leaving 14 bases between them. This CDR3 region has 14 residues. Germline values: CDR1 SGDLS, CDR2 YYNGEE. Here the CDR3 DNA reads TGTGCCAGCAGCGGCCGGGGGGCAGGGGAAAAACTGTTTTTT. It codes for CASSGRGAGEKLFF.

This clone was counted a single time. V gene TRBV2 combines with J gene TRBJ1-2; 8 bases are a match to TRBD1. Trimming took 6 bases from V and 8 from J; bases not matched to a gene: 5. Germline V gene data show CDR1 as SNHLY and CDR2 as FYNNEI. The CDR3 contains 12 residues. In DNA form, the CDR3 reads TGTGCCAGCAGGGGGCAGGGGGCAGGCTACACCTTC. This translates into CASRGQGAGYTF. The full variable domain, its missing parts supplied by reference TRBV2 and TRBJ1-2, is EPEVTQTPSHQVTQMGQEVILRCVPISNHLYFYWYRQILGQKVEFLVSFYNNEISEKSEIFDDQFSVERPDGSNFTLKIRSTKLEDSAMYFCASRGQGAGYTFGSGTRLTVV.

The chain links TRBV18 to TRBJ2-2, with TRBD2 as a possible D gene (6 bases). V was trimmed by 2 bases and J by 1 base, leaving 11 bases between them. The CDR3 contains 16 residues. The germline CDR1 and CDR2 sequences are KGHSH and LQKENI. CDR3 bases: TGTGCCAGCTCACCAATGGGACTGAGGAACACCGGGGAGCTGTTTTTT. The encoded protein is CASSPMGLRNTGELFF.